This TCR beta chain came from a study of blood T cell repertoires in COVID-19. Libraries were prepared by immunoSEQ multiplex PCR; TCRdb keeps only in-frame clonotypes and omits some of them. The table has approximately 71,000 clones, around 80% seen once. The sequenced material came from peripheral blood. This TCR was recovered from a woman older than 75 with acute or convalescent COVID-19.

CDR3 sequence reads: CASTWGPGANVLTF. The CDR3, as DNA: TGTGCCAGTACGTGGGGGCCTGGGGCCAACGTCCTGACTTTC. V gene TRBV19 combines with J gene TRBJ2-6; perhaps TRBD1 as D (6 bases). Trimming shortened V by 7 bases and J by 2 bases, and 9 bases separated the two germline ends. Germline V gives CDR1 LNHDA, CDR2 SQIVND (reference sequence). The CDR3 runs 14 residues.